The TCR beta chain described here comes from a study of blood T cell repertoires in COVID-19. On the study more broadly: T cells, B-cell-depleted T cells, or PBMCs provided the cDNA or gDNA that served as material.

Sequenced by immunoSEQ multiplex PCR; TCRdb stores in-frame clones only, minus some. The sample shows about 74,000 clones, about 88% of them seen only once. Germline V gene lookup returns CDR1 MNHEY and CDR2 SMNVEV (reference sequence). The CDR3 covers 16 residues. V lost 5 bases, J lost 4 bases, and 11 bases stayed unmatched. J is TRBJ2-5 and V is TRBV27, with 9 bases identical to TRBD1. The clonotype comes from a human donor in a cohort sampled during active COVID-19. Sequencing used peripheral blood. CDR3 nucleotide sequence: TGTGCCAGCAGTCAACCACAGGGGGCGGGTAGAGAGACCCAGTACTTC. Its translation is CASSQPQGAGRETQYF.